The clone carrying this T cell receptor (beta chain) has only one observation. The sample is drawn from a study of blood T cell repertoires in COVID-19. Turning to the study itself: Samples of COVID-19 (acute and convalescent) were obtained from the United States, Italy and Spain.

Unmatched junction bases numbered 9, after V lost 6 bases and J lost 2 bases. Germline-derived CDR1 and CDR2 are MGHRA and YSYEKL. This CDR3 has 16 residues. Seattle's enrolled individuals joined amid active infection and were then monitored longitudinally. Assay used: immunoSEQ multiplex PCR; TCRdb lists only in-frame clones, some missing. Of 350,000 to 450,000 clones in the sample, around nine tenths were seen once. This TCR was sampled from a woman between 55 and 75 years old with COVID-19, enrolled during active disease. This chain uses TRBV4-1 with TRBJ1-5; 8 bases are a match to TRBD1. The sample comprised peripheral blood. CDR3 DNA sequence: TGCGCCAGCAGACGAGGACAGGGAAGCCGCAATCAGCCCCAGCATTTT. This encodes CASRRGQGSRNQPQHF.